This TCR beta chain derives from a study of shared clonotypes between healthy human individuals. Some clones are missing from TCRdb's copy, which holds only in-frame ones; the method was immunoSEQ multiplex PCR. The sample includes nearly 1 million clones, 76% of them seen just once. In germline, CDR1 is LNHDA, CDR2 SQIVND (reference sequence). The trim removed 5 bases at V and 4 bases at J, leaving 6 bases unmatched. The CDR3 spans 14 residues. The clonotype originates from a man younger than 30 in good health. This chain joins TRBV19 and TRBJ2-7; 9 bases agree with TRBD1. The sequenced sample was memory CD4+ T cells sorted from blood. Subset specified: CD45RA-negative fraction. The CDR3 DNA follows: TGTGCCAGTAGTCGGGGACAGGGCGGATACGAGCAGTACTTC. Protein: CASSRGQGGYEQYF.